This T cell receptor (beta chain) came from a study of sequential checkpoint blockade in melanoma. Study-wide background: First-line arms were nivolumab then ipilimumab, or the reverse, randomized 1:1. DNA from more than 75 pretreatment tumor samples underwent TCRβ immunosequencing.

Overall study findings and caveats: PD-L1 staining and CD8+ counts, not mutational load, tracked tumor T-cell clonality.

Profiled with immunoSEQ multiplex PCR; TCRdb holds only in-frame clones, not every one. Of more than 10,000 clones listed, 25% to 30% are singletons. Treatment specified: randomized to nivolumab then ipilimumab (arm A) or the reverse (arm B). The sample holds one count of this clone. What it binds is not known. The CDR3 extends over 13 amino acids. V was cut by 8 bases and J by 1 base, with 13 bases left in between. Per the germline V gene, CDR1 is SQVTM and CDR2 is ANQGSEA. The chain recombines TRBV29-1 with TRBJ2-3; D unresolved. The clonotype was recovered from a human donor with melanoma. The specimen was tumor tissue (inferred from file names), collected from a patient given nivolumab and ipilimumab in sequence. CDR3 nucleotide sequence: TGCAGCCTCCAGAACGAGGGCACAGATACGCAGTATTTT. Its protein is CSLQNEGTDTQYF.